A selection of T cell receptor beta chains follows, all from one sample in a study of OX40 agonist ivuxolimab in advanced cancers. Repertoires were generated with immunoSEQ multiplex PCR, while TCRdb's copy carries only in-frame clones and drops some. The sample contains about 41,000 clones, 70% to 85% of which appear only once. The sequencing here drew on CD4+ or CD8+ T cells sorted from blood, taken in a trial of the OX40 agonist ivuxolimab. These receptors all stem from an adult with an advanced solid tumor such as melanoma, head and neck, liver or kidney cancer. Both conserved end residues are part of each CDR3. The D gene is left open where the match is weak. The size of a clone is reported for some rows only, either as once, few or many, or as a class for expanded clones.

clone size	J gene	V gene	D gene	CDR3 protein	CDR3 DNA
NA	TRBJ1-6	TRBV5-6	NA	CASSNREGYNSPLHF	TGTGCCAGCAGCAACAGGGAGGGCTACAATTCACCCCTCCACTTT
NA	TRBJ2-7	TRBV15	NA	CATSRDLQDYEQYF	TGTGCCACCAGCAGAGATCTCCAGGACTACGAGCAGTACTTC
NA	TRBJ1-1	TRBV15	NA	CATSREGIGTEAFF	TGTGCCACCAGCCGGGAGGGGATAGGGACTGAAGCTTTCTTT
NA	TRBJ1-1	TRBV9	NA	CASSVDSVNTEAFF	TGTGCCAGCAGCGTAGACTCCGTGAACACTGAAGCTTTCTTT
NA	TRBJ1-2	TRBV4-2	NA	CASSQVERGYTF	TGTGCCAGCAGCCAAGTTGAAAGGGGCTACACCTTC
NA	TRBJ1-3	TRBV7-9	NA	CASSLGGVASRAIYF	TGTGCCAGCAGCTTAGGGGGGGTCGCGTCCCGCGCCATATATTTT
NA	TRBJ1-3	TRBV6-6	NA	CASSYREGGNTIYF	TGTGCCAGCAGTTACAGGGAAGGGGGAAACACCATATATTTT
once	TRBJ2-1	TRBV18	TRBD1	CASSDHLGTVLYNEQFF	TGTGCCAGCTCAGACCACCTCGGGACAGTCTTATACAATGAGCAGTTCTTC
NA	TRBJ2-1	TRBV19	NA	CASSIVGGKIYNEQFF	TGTGCCAGTAGTATTGTAGGCGGGAAGATATACAATGAGCAGTTCTTC
NA	TRBJ2-2	TRBV6-1	NA	CASSESSGQNTGELFF	TGTGCCAGCAGTGAGTCTTCAGGACAGAACACCGGGGAGCTGTTTTTT
NA	TRBJ1-5	TRBV10-2	NA	CASSEAPFIVPQHF	TGCGCCAGCAGTGAAGCACCCTTTATTGTGCCCCAGCATTTT
NA	TRBJ2-2	TRBV2	TRBD1	CASLGQVYTGELFF	TGTGCCAGCCTGGGACAGGTCTACACCGGGGAGCTGTTTTTT
NA	TRBJ2-7	TRBV5-1	TRBD1	CASSVWDREDEQYF	TGCGCCAGCAGCGTATGGGACAGGGAAGACGAGCAGTACTTC
NA	TRBJ2-7	TRBV5-1	TRBD1	CASSFRDRADEQYF	TGCGCCAGCAGCTTCAGGGACAGGGCTGACGAGCAGTACTTC
NA	TRBJ2-3	TRBV4-3	NA	CASSQDSGGTDTQYF	TGCGCCAGCAGCCAAGATTCGGGGGGCACAGATACGCAGTATTTT
NA	TRBJ2-7	TRBV11-2	NA	CASSLDGGTYEQYF	TGTGCCAGCAGCTTAGACGGCGGTACCTACGAGCAGTACTTC
NA	TRBJ1-1	TRBV6-5	TRBD1	CASSSRDRNTEAFF	TGTGCCAGCAGTTCCCGGGACAGGAACACTGAAGCTTTCTTT
NA	TRBJ2-1	TRBV6-1	TRBD1	CASRNRGDPTMKQFF	TGTGCCAGCAGGAACAGGGGCGATCCTACAATGAAGCAGTTCTTC
once	TRBJ2-3	TRBV5-8	NA	CASSSQLTAQPSTDTQYF	TGTGCCAGCAGCTCCCAACTGACGGCCCAGCCTAGCACAGATACGCAGTATTTT
NA	TRBJ2-1	TRBV6-5	TRBD2	CASRTGTSGTREQFF	TGTGCCAGCAGAACCGGGACTAGCGGGACGCGTGAGCAGTTCTTC
NA	TRBJ2-3	TRBV19	TRBD2	CASSITWTSSDTQYF	TGTGCCAGTAGTATTACCTGGACTAGTTCAGATACGCAGTATTTT
NA	TRBJ1-1	TRBV6-1	NA	CASSEPGQKNTEAFF	TGTGCCAGCAGTGAACCCGGACAGAAGAACACTGAAGCTTTCTTT
NA	TRBJ2-1	TRBV19	NA	CASNGVSPSSYNEQFF	TGTGCCAGTAATGGGGTGAGTCCGAGCTCCTACAATGAGCAGTTCTTC
NA	TRBJ2-7	TRBV7-2	TRBD2	CASSFGAGFNEQYF	TGTGCCAGCAGCTTCGGAGCGGGGTTCAACGAGCAGTACTTC
NA	TRBJ2-1	TRBV2	TRBD1	CASRFGQGANNEQFF	TGTGCCAGCAGGTTTGGACAGGGGGCCAACAATGAGCAGTTCTTC
NA	TRBJ2-5	TRBV27	TRBD2	CASSTGLAGAGGETQYF	TGTGCCAGCAGCACGGGACTAGCGGGAGCGGGGGGAGAGACCCAGTACTTC
NA	TRBJ2-1	TRBV11-3	TRBD1	CASSPGQGLNEQFF	TGTGCCAGCAGCCCAGGACAGGGCCTCAATGAGCAGTTCTTC
NA	TRBJ2-7	TRBV19	TRBD1	CAREDRRYEQYF	TGTGCCAGGGAGGACAGGAGGTACGAGCAGTACTTC
NA	TRBJ1-3	TRBV1	NA	CTSSHLPKASGNTIYF	TGCACCAGCAGTCATCTACCGAAGGCTTCTGGAAACACCATATATTTT
NA	TRBJ1-2	TRBV5-1	TRBD1	CASRVGQGGYGYTF	TGCGCCAGCAGAGTCGGACAGGGGGGCTATGGCTACACCTTC
NA	TRBJ2-7	TRBV4-1	NA	CASSPVQTYEQYF	TGTGCCAGCAGCCCCGTACAAACCTACGAGCAGTACTTC
NA	TRBJ2-7	TRBV18	TRBD2	CASSPPGLAGPEQYF	TGTGCCAGCTCCCCACCGGGACTAGCGGGGCCCGAGCAGTACTTC
NA	TRBJ1-2	TRBV7-9	TRBD1	CASSEGQPPITYGYTF	TGTGCCAGCAGCGAGGGACAGCCACCCATAACCTATGGCTACACCTTC
few	TRBJ1-1	TRBV19	NA	CASKNGGLNTEAFF	TGTGCCAGTAAGAACGGGGGGCTGAACACTGAAGCTTTCTTT
NA	TRBJ1-1	TRBV5-6	NA	CASSRRGDGMNTEAFF	TGTGCCAGCAGCCGCCGGGGGGACGGGATGAACACTGAAGCTTTCTTT
NA	TRBJ1-4	TRBV7-6	NA	CASSLDRAPGEKLFF	TGTGCCAGCAGCTTAGATAGGGCCCCCGGGGAAAAACTGTTTTTT
NA	TRBJ2-2	TRBV5-1	NA	CASSLVQGDTGELFF	TGCGCCAGCAGCTTGGTACAGGGCGACACCGGGGAGCTGTTTTTT
NA	TRBJ1-1	TRBV20-1	NA	CSARLVTEAFF	TGCAGTGCTAGGTTGGTTACTGAAGCTTTCTTT
NA	TRBJ2-1	TRBV7-8	TRBD1	CASSSTGGAKNEQFF	TGTGCCAGCAGCTCGACAGGGGGCGCGAAAAATGAGCAGTTCTTC
NA	TRBJ1-1	TRBV7-2	NA	CASSFVLQQAFF	TGTGCCAGCAGCTTTGTTTTACAGCAAGCTTTCTTT